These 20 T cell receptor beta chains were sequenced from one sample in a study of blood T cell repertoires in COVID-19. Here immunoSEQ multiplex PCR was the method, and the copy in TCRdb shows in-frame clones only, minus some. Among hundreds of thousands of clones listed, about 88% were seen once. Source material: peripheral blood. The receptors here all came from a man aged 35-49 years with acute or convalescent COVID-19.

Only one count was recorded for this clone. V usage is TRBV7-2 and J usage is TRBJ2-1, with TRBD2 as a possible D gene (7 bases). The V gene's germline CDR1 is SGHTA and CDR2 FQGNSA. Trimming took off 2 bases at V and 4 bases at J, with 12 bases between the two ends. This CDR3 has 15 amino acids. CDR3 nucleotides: TGTGCCAGCAGCTTAAGGGGGGGCCAGTACAATGAGCAGTTCTTC. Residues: CASSLRGGQYNEQFF.

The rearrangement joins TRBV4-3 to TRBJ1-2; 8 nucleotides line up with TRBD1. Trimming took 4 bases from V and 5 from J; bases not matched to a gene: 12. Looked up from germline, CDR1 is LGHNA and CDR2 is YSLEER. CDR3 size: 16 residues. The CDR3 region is CASSPQSGGLTYGYTF. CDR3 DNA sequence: TGCGCCAGCAGCCCTCAGTCAGGGGGCTTAACGTATGGCTACACCTTC.

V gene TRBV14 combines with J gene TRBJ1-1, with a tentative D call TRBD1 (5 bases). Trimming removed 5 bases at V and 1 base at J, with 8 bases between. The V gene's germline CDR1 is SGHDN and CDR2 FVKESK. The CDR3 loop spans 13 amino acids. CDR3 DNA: TGTGCCAGCAGCGGCGACAGGAACACTGAAGCTTTCTTT. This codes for CASSGDRNTEAFF.

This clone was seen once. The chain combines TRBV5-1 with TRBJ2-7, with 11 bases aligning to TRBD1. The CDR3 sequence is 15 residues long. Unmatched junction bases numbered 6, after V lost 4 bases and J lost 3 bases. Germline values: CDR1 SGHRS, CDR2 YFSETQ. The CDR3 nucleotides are TGCGCCAGCAGCCAATCCGGGACAGGGGGCTACGAGCAGTACTTC. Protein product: CASSQSGTGGYEQYF.

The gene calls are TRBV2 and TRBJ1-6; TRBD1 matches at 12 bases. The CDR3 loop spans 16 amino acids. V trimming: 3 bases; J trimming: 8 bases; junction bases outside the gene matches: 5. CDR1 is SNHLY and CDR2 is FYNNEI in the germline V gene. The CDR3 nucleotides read TGTGCCAGCAGTGAGAGGGGACAGGGGGCTTATTCACCCCTCCACTTT. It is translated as CASSERGQGAYSPLHF. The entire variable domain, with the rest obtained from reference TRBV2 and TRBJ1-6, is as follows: EPEVTQTPSHQVTQMGQEVILRCVPISNHLYFYWYRQILGQKVEFLVSFYNNEISEKSEIFDDQFSVERPDGSNFTLKIRSTKLEDSAMYFCASSERGQGAYSPLHFGNGTRLTVT.

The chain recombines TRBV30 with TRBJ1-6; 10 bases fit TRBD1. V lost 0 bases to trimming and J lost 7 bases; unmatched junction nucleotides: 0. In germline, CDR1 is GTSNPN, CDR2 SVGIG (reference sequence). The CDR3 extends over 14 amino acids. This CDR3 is CAWSVGQGNSPLHF. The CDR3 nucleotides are TGTGCCTGGAGTGTGGGACAGGGGAATTCACCCCTCCACTTT.

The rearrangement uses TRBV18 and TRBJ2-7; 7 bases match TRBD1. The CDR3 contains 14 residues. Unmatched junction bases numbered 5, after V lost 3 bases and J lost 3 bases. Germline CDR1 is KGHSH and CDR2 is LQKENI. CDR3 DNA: TGTGCCAGCTCACCTCCGGGACAGAGCTACGAGCAGTACTTC. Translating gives CASSPPGQSYEQYF.

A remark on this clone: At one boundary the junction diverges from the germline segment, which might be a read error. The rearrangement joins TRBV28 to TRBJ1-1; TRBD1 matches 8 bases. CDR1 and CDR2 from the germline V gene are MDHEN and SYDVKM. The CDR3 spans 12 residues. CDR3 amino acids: CASRRLRTGRVF. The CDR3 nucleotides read TGTGCCAGCAGGAGATTACGGACAGGGAGAGTCTTT. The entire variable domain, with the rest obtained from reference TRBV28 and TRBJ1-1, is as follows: DVKVTQSSRYLVKRTGEKVFLECVQDMDHENMFWYRQDPGLGLRLIYFSYDVKMKEKGDIPEGYSVSREKKERFSLILESASTNQTSMYLCASRRLRTGRVFGQGTRLTVV.

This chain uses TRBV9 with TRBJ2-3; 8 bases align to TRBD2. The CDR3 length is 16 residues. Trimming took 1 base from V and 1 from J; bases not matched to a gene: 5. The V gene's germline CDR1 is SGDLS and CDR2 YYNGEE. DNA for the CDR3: TGTGCCAGCAGCGTATATGGCGGGGGGCGCACAGATACGCAGTATTTT. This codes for CASSVYGGGRTDTQYF.

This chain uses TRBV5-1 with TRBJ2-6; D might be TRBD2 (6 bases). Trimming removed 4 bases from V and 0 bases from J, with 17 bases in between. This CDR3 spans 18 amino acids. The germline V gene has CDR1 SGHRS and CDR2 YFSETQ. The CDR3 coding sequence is TGCGCCAGCAGCCCCCAACCGGGGGAGAGCTCTGGGGCCAACGTCCTGACTTTC. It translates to CASSPQPGESSGANVLTF.

Here the CDR3 DNA reads TGCGCCAGCAGCCGCCTCGGAGGGGGGGGGCGGATGCAAACCTATAGCACAGATACGCAGTATTTT. As protein: CASSRLGGGGRMQTYSTDTQYF. J is TRBJ2-3 and V is TRBV5-1; possible D gene TRBD2, 7 bases. The V and J ends lost 4 bases and 0 bases respectively, with 33 bases between them. There are 22 residues in the CDR3. CDR1 and CDR2 from the germline V gene are SGHRS and YFSETQ. The full variable domain, in which reference TRBV5-1 and TRBJ2-3 provide the parts outside the CDR3, is KAGVTQTPRYLIKTRGQQVTLSCSPISGHRSVSWYQQTPGQGLQFLFEYFSETQRNKGNFPGRFSGRQFSNSRSEMNVSTLELGDSALYLCASSRLGGGGRMQTYSTDTQYFGPGTRLTVL.

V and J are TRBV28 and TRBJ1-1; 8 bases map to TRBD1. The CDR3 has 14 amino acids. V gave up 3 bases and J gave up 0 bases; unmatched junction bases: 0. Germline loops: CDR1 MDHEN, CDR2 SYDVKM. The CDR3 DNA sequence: TGTGCCAGCAGTTTGACAGGGGTGAACACTGAAGCTTTCTTT. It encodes CASSLTGVNTEAFF.

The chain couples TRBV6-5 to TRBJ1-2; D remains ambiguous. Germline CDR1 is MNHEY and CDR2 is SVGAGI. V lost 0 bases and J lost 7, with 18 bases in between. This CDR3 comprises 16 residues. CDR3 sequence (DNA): TGTGCCAGCAGTTACTCGGAGGGCCCCTACATTGGTGGCTACACCTTC. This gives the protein CASSYSEGPYIGGYTF.

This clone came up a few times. The CDR3 DNA sequence: TGCGCCAGCAGCTTGGGCGGAATGAACACTGAAGCTTTCTTT. This translates into CASSLGGMNTEAFF. The chain employs TRBV5-1 and TRBJ1-1; D gene unclear. The V gene's germline CDR1 is SGHRS and CDR2 YFSETQ. Trimming left V 0 bases short and J 0 bases short, with 6 bases between. The CDR3 covers 14 residues.

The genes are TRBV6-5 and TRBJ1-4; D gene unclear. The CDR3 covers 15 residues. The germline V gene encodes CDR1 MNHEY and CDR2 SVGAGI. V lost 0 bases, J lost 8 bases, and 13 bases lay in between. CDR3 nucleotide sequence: TGTGCCAGCAGTTACTCGACGCCCGGGAAGGAAAAACTGTTTTTT. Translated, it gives CASSYSTPGKEKLFF.

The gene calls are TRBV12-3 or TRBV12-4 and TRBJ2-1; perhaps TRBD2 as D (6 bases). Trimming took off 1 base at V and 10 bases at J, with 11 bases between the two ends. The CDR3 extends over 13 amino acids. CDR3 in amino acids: CASSLVGGGEQFF. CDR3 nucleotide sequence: TGTGCCAGCAGTTTAGTGGGGGGTGGGGAGCAGTTCTTC.

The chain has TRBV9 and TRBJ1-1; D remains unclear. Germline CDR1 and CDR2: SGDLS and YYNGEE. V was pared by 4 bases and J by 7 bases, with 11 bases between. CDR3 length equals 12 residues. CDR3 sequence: CASSNSGSEAFF. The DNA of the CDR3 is TGTGCCAGCAGCAACTCCGGGAGTGAAGCTTTCTTT.

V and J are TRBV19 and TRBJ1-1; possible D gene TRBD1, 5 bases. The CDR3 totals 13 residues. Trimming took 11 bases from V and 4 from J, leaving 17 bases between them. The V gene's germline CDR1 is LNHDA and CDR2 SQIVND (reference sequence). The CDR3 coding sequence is TGTGCCGCAAAAGGCAGGGTAAGCACTGAAGCTTTCTTT. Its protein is CAAKGRVSTEAFF.

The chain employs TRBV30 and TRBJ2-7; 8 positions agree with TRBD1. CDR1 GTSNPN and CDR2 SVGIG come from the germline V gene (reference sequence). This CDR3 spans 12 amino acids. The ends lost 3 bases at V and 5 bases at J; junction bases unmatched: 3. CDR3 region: CAWRDRAHEQYF. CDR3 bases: TGTGCCTGGAGGGACAGGGCCCACGAGCAGTACTTC.

CDR3 coding DNA: TGTGCCAGCTCACCTACCCCGACAGGCGAGCAGTACTTC. Amino acids: CASSPTPTGEQYF. This sequence joins TRBV18 and TRBJ2-7; D is perhaps TRBD1 (6 bases). Germline CDR1 and CDR2: KGHSH and LQKENI. This CDR3 is built from 13 residues. V lost 3 bases and J lost 6, with 12 bases in between.